What follows describes a single TCR beta chain. Its target is not known. The sample originates from a study of OX40 agonist ivuxolimab in advanced cancers. Study-level information: The treatment was a fully human IgG2 OX40 agonist, ivuxolimab. Around 40% of patients had received prior checkpoint inhibitor therapy. Study observations and caveats: Normalized T-cell clonal expansion was also low in a subset of nonresponders.

The CDR3 is 13 amino acids. Trimming removed 10 bases from V and 4 bases from J, with 16 bases in between. Germline CDR1 reads SGHNT; CDR2 reads YENEEA. Generated by immunoSEQ multiplex PCR, the TCRdb table keeps only in-frame clones and is missing some. Counted here are some 50,000 clones, roughly 80% occurring once; the ten biggest clones make up around 1.6%. The chain carries TRBV11-3 and TRBJ1-1; D unclear. The origin of this receptor is an adult with an advanced solid tumor such as melanoma, head and neck, liver or kidney cancer. Sequenced here: CD4+ or CD8+ T cells sorted from blood, sampled in a trial of the OX40 agonist ivuxolimab. The CDR3 sequence: CAKAYGVGTEAFF. The CDR3, as DNA: TGTGCCAAAGCCTACGGGGTTGGCACTGAAGCTTTCTTT. Full variable domain (missing parts from reference TRBV11-3 and TRBJ1-1): EAGVVQSPRYKIIEKKQPVAFWCNPISGHNTLYWYLQNLGQGPELLIRYENEEAVDDSQLPKDRFSAERLKGVDSTLKIQPAELGDSAVYLCAKAYGVGTEAFFGQGTRLTVV.